A single TCR beta chain is shown here with its context. CDR3 length equals 16 residues. The trim removed 6 bases at V and 0 bases at J, leaving 7 bases unmatched. Germline CDR1 MNHGY, CDR2 SVAAGI. The sample originates from a study of blood T cells in healthy people across ages. The use of a sample-barcoded 5' primer and a J-beta primer mix characterized a second PCR of about 6 to 11 cycles. Each cDNA molecule carried a tag from a template-switch adaptor that contained 12 random nucleotides. One entry per CDR3 protein results from TCRdb running MiXCR on the 5' RACE reads. The repertoire includes over 600,000 distinct CDR3 sequences, roughly 21% of them detected once, and under 4% sits in the top ten.

The chain uses TRBV6-9 and TRBJ2-1; TRBD2 matches at 8 bases. Sequenced sample: blood. This receptor was identified in a man aged 65 to 79 in good health. CDR3 sequence: CASSWTSRSSYNEQFF. The DNA for the CDR3 is TGTGCCAGCAGCTGGACTAGCAGAAGCTCCTACAATGAGCAGTTCTTC.